Listed below are T cell receptor beta chains from one sample, sequenced in a study of T cells in Graves' hyperthyroidism and ophthalmopathy. TCRdb called the multiplex PCR reads again in MiXCR, with one record for every CDR3 protein. The repertoire holds hundreds of thousands of distinct CDR3 sequences, with roughly 45% as singletons. Material: peripheral blood or thyroid tissue (not recorded which). These receptors came from an adult man with Graves' disease, either hyperthyroidism or ophthalmopathy (not recorded which). CDR3s include the opening cysteine and the closing phenylalanine or tryptophan. A D gene is named only where the DNA matches it firmly. Only some rows state a clone size, as once, few, many or a class for expanded clones.

cdr3_aa cdr3_nt v_call clone_size j_call d_call
CASGQGDQPQHF TGTGCCAGCGGACAAGGGGATCAGCCCCAGCATTTT TRBV6-5 many TRBJ1-5 -
CASSGHRVRGNQPQHF TGTGCCAGTAGTGGCCACAGGGTGCGGGGCAATCAGCCCCAGCATTTT TRBV19 - TRBJ1-5 -
CAISEQGGSYNSPLHF TGTGCCATCAGTGAGCAGGGCGGCTCCTATAATTCACCCCTCCACTTT TRBV10-3 once TRBJ1-6 -
CASRGDTSNTEAFF TGTGCCAGCAGGGGGGATACCTCGAACACTGAAGCTTTCTTT TRBV6-5 - TRBJ1-1 -
CASSLTGDGELFF TGTGCCAGCAGTTTGACGGGGGACGGGGAGCTGTTTTTT TRBV12-3/TRBV12-4 many TRBJ2-2 -
CASSIAWGDGNTEAFF TGTGCCAGTAGTATAGCTTGGGGGGACGGTAACACTGAAGCTTTCTTT TRBV19 - TRBJ1-1 -
CSVGGDRDGTEAFF TGCAGCGTTGGGGGGGACAGGGACGGAACTGAAGCTTTCTTT TRBV29-1 - TRBJ1-1 TRBD1
CASSVDSRNYGYTF TGTGCCAGCAGCGTGGACAGTCGGAACTATGGCTACACCTTC TRBV11-1 - TRBJ1-2 -
CASSLTGGEDYGYTF TGCGCCAGCAGCTTGACAGGGGGTGAGGACTATGGCTACACCTTC TRBV5-1 few TRBJ1-2 TRBD1
CASSPRLSNQPQHF TGTGCCAGCAGTCCACGGTTGAGCAATCAGCCCCAGCATTTT TRBV12-3/TRBV12-4 - TRBJ1-5 -
CASSYGTSYQPQHF TGTGCCAGCAGTTACGGGACTTCCTATCAGCCCCAGCATTTT TRBV7-9 few TRBJ1-5 -
CASSQELSAAGETQYF TGTGCCAGCAGCCAAGAGTTATCGGCAGCGGGAGAGACCCAGTACTTC TRBV7-9 - TRBJ2-5 -
CASSHDRESTEAFF TGTGCCAGCAGCCACGACAGGGAGAGCACTGAAGCTTTCTTT TRBV7-9 - TRBJ1-1 TRBD1
CSAGYGYTF TGCAGTGCAGGGTATGGCTACACCTTC TRBV29-1 few TRBJ1-2 -
CASSEAGRGAAEDEQYF TGTGCCAGCAGTGAAGCGGGAAGAGGGGCAGCCGAGGACGAGCAGTACTTC TRBV2 many TRBJ2-7 -
CASSPSSGRGETQYF TGTGCCAGCAGCCCCTCTAGCGGGAGAGGAGAGACCCAGTACTTC TRBV14 - TRBJ2-5 TRBD2
CASSQGWGAFF TGTGCCAGCAGCCAAGGTTGGGGAGCTTTCTTT TRBV14 few TRBJ1-1 -
CSVEGSSNEKLFF TGCAGCGTTGAAGGGTCATCGAATGAAAAACTGTTTTTT TRBV29-1 - TRBJ1-4 -
CAWGQLNSPLHF TGTGCCTGGGGACAGCTGAATTCACCCCTCCACTTT TRBV25-1 once TRBJ1-6 TRBD1
CASSLGAPFF TGTGCCAGCAGTTTAGGAGCTCCTTTCTTT TRBV12-3/TRBV12-4 - TRBJ1-1 -
CAISDHGGGNQPQHF TGTGCCATCAGTGATCATGGGGGCGGCAATCAGCCCCAGCATTTT TRBV10-3 many TRBJ1-5 -
CSARFVAANTEAFF TGCAGTGCTAGATTCGTTGCGGCGAACACTGAAGCTTTCTTT TRBV20-1 - TRBJ1-1 -
CATKPPGGGNSNQPQHF TGTGCCACCAAACCCCCGGGGGGAGGAAATAGCAATCAGCCCCAGCATTTT TRBV24-1 - TRBJ1-5 -
CASTLGTRDGELFF TGTGCCAGCACCCTGGGGACTAGAGACGGGGAGCTGTTTTTT TRBV6-1 - TRBJ2-2 TRBD2
CASSGTGRVTEAFF TGTGCCAGCAGTGGTACAGGGAGAGTTACTGAAGCTTTCTTT TRBV7-9 - TRBJ1-1 -
CASSQDLVGTGNTEAFF TGTGCCAGCAGCCAAGATCTCGTAGGGACAGGGAACACTGAAGCTTTCTTT TRBV2 - TRBJ1-1 TRBD1
CASRMDSNYGYTF TGTGCCAGCAGAATGGACAGTAACTATGGCTACACCTTC TRBV6-1 few TRBJ1-2 -
CASSPTGEMSEKLFF TGTGCCAGCAGCCCCACAGGGGAAATGAGTGAAAAACTGTTTTTT TRBV7-2 many TRBJ1-4 TRBD1
CASTDDLWNSPLHF TGTGCCAGTACCGACGACTTATGGAATTCACCCCTCCACTTT TRBV7-2 - TRBJ1-6 -
CASRVPGQGETQYF TGTGCCAGTCGCGTACCGGGACAGGGAGAGACCCAGTACTTC TRBV6-6 - TRBJ2-5 TRBD1
CASSLWPKGPNFMNTEAFF TGTGCCAGCAGCTTATGGCCGAAGGGTCCAAACTTTATGAACACTGAAGCTTTCTTT TRBV7-8 few TRBJ1-1 -
CSARDIGSGNQPQHF TGCAGTGCTAGAGATATCGGGTCAGGGAATCAGCCCCAGCATTTT TRBV20-1 - TRBJ1-5 -
CASSQLASTETQYF TGTGCCAGCAGCCAACTAGCGTCCACAGAGACCCAGTACTTC TRBV7-9 - TRBJ2-5 TRBD2
CASSLEQPPDEKLFF TGTGCCAGCTCACTGGAACAGCCCCCCGATGAAAAACTGTTTTTT TRBV7-2 once TRBJ1-4 -
CASSQDGVGFAGGYTF TGTGCCAGCAGCCAAGATGGAGTCGGGTTTGCTGGGGGCTACACCTTC TRBV14 - TRBJ1-2 -
CASSQEVGETYGYTF TGTGCCAGCAGCCAAGAAGTGGGCGAAACCTATGGCTACACCTTC TRBV14 - TRBJ1-2 -
CASSDWGTGRETQYF TGTGCCAGCAGTGATTGGGGTACGGGGAGAGAGACCCAGTACTTC TRBV2 - TRBJ2-5 -
CASTTGFMGYTF TGTGCCAGCACCACAGGCTTTATGGGCTACACCTTC TRBV2 - TRBJ1-2 -
CSERGQGASPLHF TGCAGTGAACGAGGACAGGGGGCTTCACCCCTCCACTTT TRBV29-1 - TRBJ1-6 TRBD1
CASREGHYWREAQYF TGTGCCAGCAGAGAGGGTCACTACTGGCGAGAGGCCCAGTACTTC TRBV14 - TRBJ2-5 -
CASGLGTSAKGETQYF TGTGCTAGTGGTTTGGGGACTTCGGCGAAGGGAGAGACCCAGTACTTC TRBV12-5 few TRBJ2-5 -
CASSSTGDGSYEQYF TGTGCCAGCAGCTCGACAGGGGACGGCTCCTACGAGCAGTACTTC TRBV28 - TRBJ2-7 TRBD1
CASSPTGTVEEKLFF TGTGCCAGCAGTCCCACTGGGACAGTGGAAGAAAAACTGTTTTTT TRBV7-2 - TRBJ1-4 TRBD1
CASSRMTGYGTEAFF TGTGCCAGCAGCCGAATGACAGGATATGGCACTGAAGCTTTCTTT TRBV7-9 few TRBJ1-1 -
CSVEGRGRTQYF TGCAGCGTTGAAGGCAGGGGTCGGACCCAGTACTTC TRBV29-1 - TRBJ2-5 -
CASSESGTGRPQHF TGCGCCAGCAGTGAATCAGGGACTGGGAGGCCCCAGCATTTT TRBV10-2 once TRBJ1-5 -
CASGDYEQYF TGTGCCAGCGGGGACTACGAGCAGTACTTC TRBV7-9 many TRBJ2-7 -
CSVENQGMSYEQYF TGCAGCGTTGAAAACCAGGGGATGTCCTACGAGCAGTACTTC TRBV29-1 many TRBJ2-7 -
CASSLGGGGVYEQYF TGTGCCAGCAGCTTAGGTGGCGGGGGTGTCTACGAGCAGTACTTC TRBV7-9 many TRBJ2-7 TRBD2
CASSVGLNKVSYEQYF TGTGCCAGCAGCGTTGGTCTGAACAAAGTCTCCTACGAGCAGTACTTC TRBV7-2 - TRBJ2-7 -
CASSYVPAGTDEQYF TGTGCCAGCAGTTACGTTCCAGCGGGAACGGATGAGCAGTACTTC TRBV6-6 once TRBJ2-7 TRBD2
CSAMQGRGETQYF TGCAGTGCTATGCAGGGACGTGGGGAGACCCAGTACTTC TRBV20-1 few TRBJ2-5 -
CASSQEEGETQYF TGTGCTAGCAGCCAAGAGGAGGGGGAGACCCAGTACTTC TRBV7-7 few TRBJ2-5 -
CSASRRGWTEAFF TGCAGTGCTAGTAGAAGGGGGTGGACTGAAGCTTTCTTT TRBV20-1 few TRBJ1-1 -